Listed below are T cell receptor beta chains from one sample, sequenced in a study of blood T cell repertoires in COVID-19. Data came from immunoSEQ multiplex PCR; TCRdb stores just in-frame clones and leaves some out. This table holds over 150,000 clones, 80% found once. The sequencing sample was made of PBMCs or T cells enriched from blood (not recorded which). These receptors all come from a woman aged 55-69 years who had recovered from COVID-19. Both conserved end residues are part of each CDR3.

>TRBJ1-4|TRBV9
CASSPSTGREKLFF
>TRBJ2-3|TRBV11-2
CASSLEYGGDTQYF
>TRBJ1-3|TRBV19
CASSSQGLSSGNTIYF
>TRBJ2-1|TRBV7-3
CASSLAGDASYNEQFF
>TRBJ1-1|TRBV2
CASSAGQMNTEAFF
>TRBJ2-7|TRBV4-1
CASSQYTPGLYYEQYF
>TRBJ2-1|TRBV10-1
CASSERGAVFF
>TRBJ2-1|TRBV18
CASSPPRLAGVSEQFF
>TRBJ1-4|TRBV7-6
CASSAYRDSKGEKLFF
>TRBJ2-2|TRBV6-4
CASSPDRVLTGELFF
>TRBJ2-1|TRBV2
CANQGGGALYNEQFF
>TRBJ1-2|TRBV12-3/TRBV12-4
CASNRGGLNGYTF
>TRBJ2-3|TRBV2
CASKQGPDTQYF
>TRBJ1-1|TRBV11-2
CASSLLLNTEAFF
>TRBJ2-1|TRBV2
CASRPGYDEQFF
>TRBJ2-2|TRBV5-1
CASSWDRGPNTGELFF
>TRBJ1-2|TRBV27
CASSQGAGGGYTF
>TRBJ1-1|TRBV7-2
CASSLITDTEAFF
>TRBJ1-5|TRBV7-2
CASSLWAGGDNQPQHF
>TRBJ2-1|TRBV5-4
CASSSAGTHEQFF
>TRBJ1-2|TRBV3-1/TRBV3-2
CASRPTGAPGYTF
>TRBJ1-1|TRBV2
CASSEDRTTEAFF
>TRBJ1-5|TRBV30
CAWSGSGNQPQHF
>TRBJ1-1|TRBV4-2
CASSLGTGGWTEAFF
>TRBJ2-3|TRBV5-8
CASSLLLAGTDTQYF
>TRBJ2-7|TRBV12-5
CASGRLGSGPAEQYF
>TRBJ1-5|TRBV30
CAWSPGGIQPQHF
>TRBJ1-2|TRBV7-9
CASSLEGGVYGYTF
>TRBJ1-6|TRBV3-1/TRBV3-2
CASSSPGQGAGNNSPLHF
>TRBJ1-2|TRBV24-1
CATSDLRGNYGYTF
>TRBJ2-5|TRBV12-3/TRBV12-4
CASRGVETQYF
>TRBJ1-1|TRBV6-2/TRBV6-3
CASSYSSGRQAFF
>TRBJ1-1|TRBV6-6
CASSYSGQVEAFF
>TRBJ1-5|TRBV2
CASSGTGGNQPQHF
>TRBJ2-1|TRBV6-5
CASSIAGAYNEQFF
>TRBJ2-5|TRBV7-2
CASSLRVSGTQETQYF
>TRBJ2-7|TRBV27
CASHGWGPGEQYF
>TRBJ1-6|TRBV2
CASSESGLYNSPLHF
>TRBJ2-1|TRBV7-2
CASRRAGKGEQFF
>TRBJ2-7|TRBV2
CASSGRDYEQYF
>TRBJ1-5|TRBV19
CASSGQGAYQPQHF
>TRBJ2-3|TRBV2
CASSPLSGTQYF
>TRBJ2-2|TRBV19
CASSSHGGTNTGELFF
>TRBJ2-7|TRBV7-6
CASSTREAREQYF
>TRBJ2-1|TRBV6-5
CASSSAGGQYNEQFF
>TRBJ1-1|TRBV2
CASSRTGRTVSEAFF
>TRBJ2-3|TRBV19
CASSIFKGVNTDTQYF
>TRBJ1-3|TRBV6-2/TRBV6-3
CASSGRRNTIYF
>TRBJ1-1|TRBV4-1
CASSHIRGADTEAFF
>TRBJ1-1|TRBV5-1
CASSFTAQGGTEAFF
>TRBJ1-1|TRBV7-9
CASSSLQAMNTEAFF
>TRBJ1-3|TRBV5-1
CASSLDLQGGTIYF